This T cell receptor (beta chain) was captured in a study of human T cells and chemical hapten exposure. For the study at large: Patients, mostly women, had alopecia areata, alopecia totalis or alopecia universalis.

CDR3 length: 15 amino acids. Trimming removed 7 bases from V and 1 base from J; junction bases left unmatched: 7. Germline V lookup: CDR1 SGHKS, CDR2 YYEKEE (reference sequence). TCRdb re-derived calls from the RACE reads in MiXCR, one entry per CDR3 protein. The sample records about 54,000 distinct CDR3 sequences, around 9.4% being singletons. Stated time point: patch test 2, 6 weeks after DPC sensitization. Regarding treatment: therapeutic diphenylcyclopropenone sensitization with weekly scalp DPC. Sequencing was performed on whole blood, taken in connection with sensitization to the hapten diphenylcyclopropenone (DPC). The chain couples TRBV5-5 to TRBJ2-5; TRBD2 matches at 10 bases. This sequence was found in a woman aged 45 to 65 with alopecia areata. Some clones in this sample may be carry-over from other donors' samples. The CDR3 nucleotides are TGTGCCAGCGGCCCTCCTAGCGGGGGCCAAGAGACCCAGTACTTC. It is translated as CASGPPSGGQETQYF.